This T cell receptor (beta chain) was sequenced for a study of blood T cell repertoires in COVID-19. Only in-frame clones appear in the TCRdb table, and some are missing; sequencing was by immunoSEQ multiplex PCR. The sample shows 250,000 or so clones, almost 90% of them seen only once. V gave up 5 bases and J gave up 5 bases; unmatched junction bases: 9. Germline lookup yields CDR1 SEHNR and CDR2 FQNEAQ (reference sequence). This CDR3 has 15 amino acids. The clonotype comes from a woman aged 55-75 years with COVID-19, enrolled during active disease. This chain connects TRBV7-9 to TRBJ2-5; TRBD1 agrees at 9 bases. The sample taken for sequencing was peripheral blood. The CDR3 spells CASSPPGQGRETQYF. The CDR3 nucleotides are TGTGCCAGCAGCCCCCCGGGACAGGGACGGGAGACCCAGTACTTC.